This T cell receptor (beta chain) derives from a study of blood T cell repertoires in COVID-19. A remark on this clone: Other DNA sequences of this sample code for an identical CDR3.

Germline-derived CDR1 and CDR2 are MGHRA and YSYEKL. CDR3 size: 14 residues. With V trimmed by 4 bases and J by 6 bases, 7 bases remained unmatched. Generated by immunoSEQ multiplex PCR, the TCRdb table keeps only in-frame clones and is missing some. The sample yields approximately 210,000 clones, roughly four fifths seen once. This TCR came from a man aged 35 to 55 who had recovered from COVID-19. The chain recombines TRBV4-1 with TRBJ1-1; 8 bases are a match to TRBD1. The sample comprised PBMCs or T cells enriched from blood (not recorded which). DNA for the CDR3: TGCGCCAGCAGCCGCGGACAGGGAGGCGCTGAAGCTTTCTTT. Protein product: CASSRGQGGAEAFF.